A single sample is the source of the 7 T cell receptor beta chains below, sequenced in a study of shared clonotypes between healthy human individuals. Method: immunoSEQ multiplex PCR; TCRdb's copy keeps in-frame clones and lacks some. The repertoire has 450,000 to 550,000 clones, approximately 79% of them found once; the top ten carry under 15%. Sequenced input: PBMCs. Receptor source: a woman aged 40 to 50 in good health. Some clones in this sample may be carry-over from other donors' samples.

The CDR3 reads CASRSAGADQETQYF. The CDR3 region has the DNA TGTGCCAGCAGGTCAGCGGGAGCGGATCAAGAGACCCAGTACTTC. The chain carries TRBV6-5 and TRBJ2-5; 8 bases fit TRBD2. After removal of 6 bases from V and 2 bases from J, the junction contained 8 bases not matched to a gene. This CDR3 spans 15 amino acids. Looked up from germline, CDR1 is MNHEY and CDR2 is SVGAGI.

V gene TRBV28 combines with J gene TRBJ1-2, with 10 bases aligning to TRBD1. The CDR3 is made up of 15 amino acids. Germline V gene lookup returns CDR1 MDHEN and CDR2 SYDVKM. With 6 bases clipped from V and 3 bases from J, the junction kept 7 bases outside the gene matches. Written as DNA, the CDR3 is TGTGCCAGCAGGATGACAGGGGGCCAATACTATGGCTACACCTTC. It is translated as CASRMTGGQYYGYTF.

V gene TRBV25-1 combines with J gene TRBJ1-3; D is undetermined. The V and J ends lost 7 bases and 0 bases respectively, with 10 bases between them. CDR1 and CDR2 from the germline V gene are MGHDK and SYGVNS. The CDR3 spans 14 residues. The CDR3 sequence is CASTPVSSGNTIYF. CDR3 in DNA: TGTGCCAGCACCCCGGTTTCCTCTGGAAACACCATATATTTT.

V is TRBV7-7 and J is TRBJ2-5; D assignment may be TRBD1 or TRBD2 (5 bases each). Trimming shortened V by 5 bases and J by 1 base, and 17 bases separated the two germline ends. Germline CDR1 is SSHAT and CDR2 is FNYEAQ (reference sequence). CDR3 length: 16 residues. The CDR3 coding sequence is TGTGCCAGCAGCCTAACCGGGGCAGGCACCCAAGAGACCCAGTACTTC. This codes for CASSLTGAGTQETQYF.

The rearrangement links TRBV19 to TRBJ2-2, with TRBD2 matching over 7 bases. The V segment lost 1 base and the J segment 6 bases; nucleotides outside the gene matches: 11. The CDR3 has 17 residues. Germline CDR1 LNHDA, CDR2 SQIVND (reference sequence). CDR3 bases: TGTGCCAGTAGTATAGGAGGCGGCGGGAGCAGCTCCGGGGAGCTGTTTTTT. Translated, it gives CASSIGGGGSSSGELFF.

This clone was observed at least ten times. The chain employs TRBV11-3 and TRBJ2-1; D tentatively reads TRBD1 or TRBD2 (5 bases each). CDR1 is SGHNT, CDR2 YENEEA, per germline. The length of the CDR3 is 16 residues. The ends were cut back, 3 bases at V and 8 bases at J, with 20 bases in the middle. The DNA for the CDR3 is TGTGCCAGCAGCTTGGGGAGACCAGGGTTAGGTGATGAGCAGTTCTTC. Amino acid sequence: CASSLGRPGLGDEQFF.

V gene TRBV27 combines with J gene TRBJ2-7; D unresolved. Germline CDR1 and CDR2: MNHEY and SMNVEV (reference sequence). This CDR3 spans 11 amino acids. Trimming removed 7 bases from V and 3 bases from J, with 7 bases in between. CDR3 DNA: TGTGCCAGCACCTTCCTCTACGAGCAGTACTTC. Translating gives CASTFLYEQYF.